One and the same sample provided the 27 T cell receptor beta chains below, sequenced in a study of siplizumab effects on memory and regulatory T cells. Clones were sequenced by immunoSEQ multiplex PCR, and TCRdb holds only the in-frame ones, with some missing. The sample contains about 52,000 clones, approximately 97% of which appear only once. The sequenced material came from naive CD4+ T cells sorted from blood. Receptors originate from a human donor in good health.

The V call is TRBV7-9, the J call TRBJ1-5; weak D call: TRBD1 (5 bases). Germline loops: CDR1 SEHNR, CDR2 FQNEAQ (reference sequence). The CDR3 consists of 16 residues. V dropped 3 bases and J dropped 4 bases, with 16 bases sitting between them. CDR3 amino acids: CASSLAGTPANQPQHF. DNA for the CDR3: TGTGCCAGCAGCTTGGCCGGGACGCCTGCGAATCAGCCCCAGCATTTT.

The chain joins TRBV5-1 to TRBJ2-3; possibly TRBD1 for D (6 bases). In germline, CDR1 is SGHRS, CDR2 YFSETQ. This CDR3 has 13 residues. With 3 bases removed from V and 4 bases from J, the gap between germline ends came to 9 bases. CDR3 DNA sequence: TGCGCCAGCAGCTATCAGGGGTCAGATACGCAGTATTTT. It codes for CASSYQGSDTQYF.

The V call is TRBV28, the J call TRBJ2-2, with D perhaps matching TRBD2 (5 bases). The ends were cut back, 7 bases at V and 4 bases at J, with 13 bases in the middle. The CDR3 length is 14 residues. The germline V gene has CDR1 MDHEN and CDR2 SYDVKM. The CDR3 bases are TGTGCCAGCATATCCGGAGGCGGCACCGGGGAGCTGTTTTTT. It yields the protein CASISGGGTGELFF.

V and J are TRBV6-5 and TRBJ2-2; 7 positions match TRBD1. Per germline, CDR1 MNHEY and CDR2 SVGAGI. The V and J ends lost 2 bases and 1 base, in that order; junction bases with no gene match: 1. The CDR3 consists of 15 residues. CDR3: CASSYGTENTGELFF. The CDR3 nucleotides read TGTGCCAGCAGTTACGGGACAGAGAACACCGGGGAGCTGTTTTTT.

The table lists this clone with a count of one. The chain joins TRBV2 to TRBJ2-5; 16 bases are a match to TRBD2. Trimming cost V 6 bases and J 1 base; bases outside gene matches: 11. The CDR3 has 19 residues. Germline CDR1 reads SNHLY; CDR2 reads FYNNEI. For the CDR3, the DNA is TGTGCCAGCAGGAGGGGACTAGCGGGAGGGAAGGGGGGCCAAGAGACCCAGTACTTC. The encoded protein is CASRRGLAGGKGGQETQYF.

V usage is TRBV6-5 and J usage is TRBJ2-5; 9 bases are a match to TRBD2. Germline CDR1 is MNHEY and CDR2 is SVGAGI. V lost 2 bases and J lost 2; bases outside the gene matches: 6. This CDR3 is built from 16 residues. CDR3 coding DNA: TGTGCCAGCAGTTACCGGGGACTAGCACGGCAAGAGACCCAGTACTTC. Translating it yields CASSYRGLARQETQYF.

The CDR3 DNA reads as TGCGCCAGCAGCCAAGGCGGGAGGGATACGCAGTATTTT. Protein product: CASSQGGRDTQYF. V and J are TRBV4-1 and TRBJ2-3; 8 bases line up with TRBD2. Losses at the gene ends were 1 base for V and 6 bases for J; bases not matched to a gene: 0. In germline, CDR1 is MGHRA, CDR2 YSYEKL. CDR3 length: 13 residues.

This clone was recorded only once. V and J are TRBV18 and TRBJ1-1, with D possibly matching TRBD1 (5 bases). V lost 3 bases, J lost 0 bases, and 11 bases lay in between. Germline V gene lookup returns CDR1 KGHSH and CDR2 LQKENI. The CDR3 covers 15 residues. The CDR3 DNA follows: TGTGCCAGCTCACCTCCCGCAGGGCTGAACACTGAAGCTTTCTTT. This sequence encodes CASSPPAGLNTEAFF.

The count of this clone is one. This chain links TRBV30 with TRBJ1-5; maybe TRBD1 (5 bases). CDR1 is GTSNPN and CDR2 is SVGIG in the germline V gene (reference sequence). Trimming cost V 3 bases and J 6 bases, with 12 bases left between them. The CDR3 extends over 13 amino acids. The CDR3 here is CAWRVGLGQPQHF. The CDR3 DNA reads as TGTGCCTGGAGGGTGGGACTAGGTCAGCCCCAGCATTTT.

V gene TRBV11-1 combines with J gene TRBJ2-1, with D possibly being TRBD2 (6 bases). Germline lookup yields CDR1 SGHAT and CDR2 FQDESV (reference sequence). The length of the CDR3 is 16 residues. V dropped 2 bases and J dropped 2 bases, with 13 bases sitting between them. The CDR3 protein is CASSLWASETYNEQFF. CDR3 bases: TGTGCCAGCAGCTTATGGGCTAGCGAGACCTACAATGAGCAGTTCTTC.

The chain combines TRBV2 with TRBJ1-2, with D hard to call. CDR1 SNHLY and CDR2 FYNNEI come from the germline V gene. The CDR3 covers 14 residues. V was clipped by 1 base and J by 4 bases, with 10 bases between them. The CDR3 nucleotides read TGTGCCAGCAGTGAAGGGGTCTTCAGCTATGGCTACACCTTC. This gives the protein CASSEGVFSYGYTF. Variable domain in full (rest from reference TRBV2 and TRBJ1-2): EPEVTQTPSHQVTQMGQEVILRCVPISNHLYFYWYRQILGQKVEFLVSFYNNEISEKSEIFDDQFSVERPDGSNFTLKIRSTKLEDSAMYFCASSEGVFSYGYTFGSGTRLTVV.

The chain is built from TRBV9 and TRBJ2-7; 7 bases fit TRBD2. After removal of 4 bases from V and 6 bases from J, the junction contained 10 bases not matched to a gene. Germline V CDR1 and CDR2: SGDLS, YYNGEE. There are 14 residues in the CDR3. This chain's CDR3 is CASSPTSTWGEQYF. The CDR3 DNA reads TGTGCCAGCAGCCCGACTAGCACCTGGGGCGAGCAGTACTTC. Full variable domain (remainder filled in from reference TRBV9 and TRBJ2-7): DSGVTQTPKHLITATGQRVTLRCSPRSGDLSVYWYQQSLDQGLQFLIQYYNGEERAKGNILERFSAQQFPDLHSELNLSSLELGDSALYFCASSPTSTWGEQYFGPGTRLTVT.

The chain joins TRBV19 to TRBJ1-5; D ambiguous. V shed 4 bases and J shed 4 bases, with 11 bases lying between them. Germline CDR1 is LNHDA and CDR2 is SQIVND (reference sequence). The CDR3 has 14 amino acids. DNA for the CDR3: TGTGCCAGTAGTAAAGAGGTCCGGAATCAGCCCCAGCATTTT. Amino acids: CASSKEVRNQPQHF.

This chain's CDR3 is CASSLSPGVTEAFF. The DNA for the CDR3 is TGTGCCAGCAGTTTATCCCCAGGGGTCACTGAAGCTTTCTTT. The chain recombines TRBV28 with TRBJ1-1, with D tentatively TRBD1 (6 bases). Trimming cost V 1 base and J 4 bases, with 10 bases left between them. The CDR3 runs 14 residues. In germline, CDR1 is MDHEN, CDR2 SYDVKM.

The CDR3 here is CASSYPLYGNTIYF. The CDR3 DNA reads as TGTGCCAGCAGCTACCCGTTGTACGGAAACACCATATATTTT. This chain uses TRBV7-9 with TRBJ1-3; D is ambiguous. The germline CDR1 and CDR2 sequences are SEHNR and FQNEAQ (reference sequence). The CDR3 spans 14 residues. Trimming took off 4 bases at V and 4 bases at J, with 11 bases between the two ends. Combining the CDR3 with reference TRBV7-9 and TRBJ1-3 gives the whole variable domain DTGVSQNPRHKITKRGQNVTFRCDPISEHNRLYWYRQTLGQGPEFLTYFQNEAQLEKSRLLSDRFSAERPKGSFSTLEIQRTEQGDSAMYLCASSYPLYGNTIYFGEGSWLTVV.

This clone is a singleton in its sample. V and J are TRBV5-1 and TRBJ2-5; 13 nucleotides match TRBD2. V trimming: 0 bases; J trimming: 0 bases; junction bases outside the gene matches: 8. The CDR3 is 19 amino acids. From germline, CDR1 is SGHRS and CDR2 YFSETQ. The CDR3: CASSLGGLAGVGYQETQYF. The CDR3 region has the DNA TGCGCCAGCAGCTTGGGAGGACTAGCGGGAGTGGGGTACCAAGAGACCCAGTACTTC.

The chain links TRBV19 to TRBJ2-7, with D possibly matching TRBD2 (6 bases). V was pared by 1 base and J by 3 bases, with 7 bases between. Germline V lookup: CDR1 LNHDA, CDR2 SQIVND (reference sequence). The CDR3 loop spans 13 amino acids. The CDR3 is CASSIAGDYEQYF. The CDR3 DNA follows: TGTGCCAGTAGTATAGCGGGGGACTACGAGCAGTACTTC.

The chain recombines TRBV2 with TRBJ2-4, with 13 nucleotides matching TRBD2. Germline assignment: CDR1 SNHLY and CDR2 FYNNEI. V shed 8 bases and J 0 bases; nucleotides not matched to a gene: 1. This CDR3 region has 15 residues. CDR3 sequence reads: CASGTSGTAKNIQYF. In DNA, the CDR3 is TGTGCCAGCGGGACTAGCGGGACAGCCAAAAACATTCAGTACTTC. Using reference TRBV2 and TRBJ2-4 for the parts outside the CDR3, the full variable domain is EPEVTQTPSHQVTQMGQEVILRCVPISNHLYFYWYRQILGQKVEFLVSFYNNEISEKSEIFDDQFSVERPDGSNFTLKIRSTKLEDSAMYFCASGTSGTAKNIQYFGAGTRLSVL.

V is TRBV28 and J is TRBJ2-7, with 8 bases aligning to TRBD2. Germline values: CDR1 MDHEN, CDR2 SYDVKM. This CDR3 contains 16 residues. The junction had 10 bases not matched to a gene; V was cut back by 4 bases and J by 2 bases. CDR3 sequence: CASSSTSSGSPYEQYF. The CDR3 bases are TGTGCCAGCAGTTCTACTTCCAGCGGGAGTCCCTACGAGCAGTACTTC.

The chain has TRBV7-2 and TRBJ2-5; D is unresolved. In germline, CDR1 is SGHTA, CDR2 FQGNSA. The CDR3 has 15 amino acids. Trimming took 10 bases from V and 0 from J, leaving 18 bases between them. CDR3 DNA sequence: TGTGCCACCGGAAAAGGGCTCTGGGACCAAGAGACCCAGTACTTC. Amino acid sequence: CATGKGLWDQETQYF.

This clone was recorded only once. This chain joins TRBV2 and TRBJ2-7, with 16 bases fitting TRBD2. The CDR3 is 16 residues long. Germline CDR1 is SNHLY and CDR2 is FYNNEI. J was trimmed by 5 bases and V by 8 bases; bases with no gene match: 9. The CDR3 DNA is TGTGCCAGCGGGATGGGACTAGCGGGAGGGCCCGACGAGCAGTACTTC. It specifies CASGMGLAGGPDEQYF.

The chain recombines TRBV19 with TRBJ2-7; either TRBD1 or TRBD2 may supply D (5 bases each). Trimming took 7 bases from V and 1 from J, leaving 17 bases between them. The germline V gene has CDR1 LNHDA and CDR2 SQIVND (reference sequence). CDR3 length equals 15 residues. The CDR3 DNA is TGTGCCAGTAAAGTCCACACCGGGGCTTCCTACGAGCAGTACTTC. It is translated as CASKVHTGASYEQYF.

This clone was observed a single time. The chain combines TRBV30 with TRBJ2-5; weak D call: TRBD1 (5 bases). Trimming removed 3 bases at V and 5 bases at J, with 13 bases between. Germline values: CDR1 GTSNPN, CDR2 SVGIG (reference sequence). The length of the CDR3 is 13 residues. The CDR3 DNA reads as TGTGCCTGGAGGGCAGGGCTCTGGGAGACCCAGTACTTC. Encoded protein: CAWRAGLWETQYF. The full variable domain, its missing parts supplied by reference TRBV30 and TRBJ2-5, is SQTIHQWPATLVQPVGSPLSLECTVEGTSNPNLYWYRQAAGRGLQLLFYSVGIGQISSEVPQNLSASRPQDRQFILSSKKLLLSDSGFYLCAWRAGLWETQYFGPGTRLLVL.

The chain joins TRBV10-3 to TRBJ2-1; TRBD2 aligns across 13 bases. Germline CDR1 and CDR2: ENHRY and SYGVKD. The V segment lost 11 bases and the J segment 4 bases; nucleotides outside the gene matches: 14. The CDR3 contains 17 residues. The CDR3 region is CASYGTSGKRNYNEQFF. CDR3 nucleotide sequence: TGTGCCTCCTACGGGACTAGCGGGAAACGAAATTACAATGAGCAGTTCTTC.

V is TRBV30 and J is TRBJ2-7; no reliable D call. Per germline, CDR1 GTSNPN and CDR2 SVGIG (reference sequence). The CDR3 contains 14 residues. Trimming took off 0 bases at V and 1 base at J, with 10 bases between the two ends. Here the CDR3 DNA reads TGTGCCTGGAGTGTACAGCTATGGTCCTACGAGCAGTACTTC. This translates into CAWSVQLWSYEQYF.

In this sample, this clone turned up once. V gene TRBV9 combines with J gene TRBJ2-2, with 8 bases identical to TRBD2. CDR1 is SGDLS, CDR2 YYNGEE, per germline. This CDR3 spans 18 amino acids. The J segment lost 1 base and the V segment lost 0 bases, leaving 8 bases of the junction unmatched. The CDR3 nucleotides are TGTGCCAGCAGCGTAGGTGGTAGCGGGACGGGGAACACCGGGGAGCTGTTTTTT. Its translation: CASSVGGSGTGNTGELFF.

The rearrangement uses TRBV14 and TRBJ1-1; D is unresolved. This CDR3 has 14 residues. Germline V CDR1 and CDR2: SGHDN, FVKESK. V lost 2 bases and J 5 bases, leaving 12 bases between the germline ends. CDR3 coding DNA: TGTGCCAGCAGCCAATCGGGTACACGGACTGAAGCTTTCTTT. Protein sequence: CASSQSGTRTEAFF.